The clone carrying this T cell receptor (beta chain) was picked up a small number of times. Antigen: not known. These data come from a study of T cells after yellow fever vaccination. The CDR3 runs to 17 residues. Trimming removed 1 base at V and 4 bases at J, with 17 bases between. They built TCR cDNA with 5'RACE template switching, a step that put in a universal primer site and UMIs. One entry per CDR3 protein, called by TCRdb with MiXCR from the 5' RACE reads. The sample lists around 530,000 distinct CDR3 sequences, 17% occurring once. General observations from the study: The secondary response showed a weaker magnitude and a faster peak, day 5 versus 15. Most clones from primary vaccination were detected again post-booster (just under 97% CD4, about 85% CD8). Overall, a small share of clonotypes was seen in both CD4 and CD8 compartments.

The specimen comprised PBMCs, sampled around 5 days after the first yellow fever vaccination. The clonotype was recovered from a man between 18 and 35 years old who received the YFV17D yellow fever vaccine. The gene calls are TRBV12-3 or TRBV12-4 and TRBJ2-1; D is unclear. This chain's CDR3 is CASSLGAAAAFYNEQFF. For the CDR3, the DNA is TGTGCCAGCAGTTTAGGTGCGGCGGCAGCCTTTTACAATGAGCAGTTCTTC.